Each of the 29 T cell receptor beta chains below was sequenced from the same sample in a study of shared T cell receptors in the human thymus (dated by TCRdb to 2020 to 2022). The library came from the immunoSEQ multiplex PCR assay. The clones in this table, taken by TCRdb from immuneACCESS, are in-frame only. Not every clone is retained; where verified, under half of the shortfall comes from an unresolved V gene, and the cause of the rest is unknown. Recorded for this sample are 450,000 to 650,000 clones; approximately 80% of them occurred a single time. The ten largest clonotypes hold 0.013% of the sample. These data are also associated with another study on human thymus T cells.

Sequenced: thymocytes. Source of these receptors: a boy in the first two years of life with a congenital heart defect. Donor details come from another sample of the same person, matched by shared clones.

J is TRBJ1-2 and V is TRBV14, with a possible D match to TRBD1 (6 bases). The CDR3 has 13 amino acids. Germline-derived CDR1 and CDR2 are SGHDN and FVKESK. The germline V and J ends were trimmed by 3 bases and 8 bases, with 13 bases remaining between them. The CDR3 sequence: CASSHERQAGYTF. CDR3 bases: TGTGCCAGCAGCCATGAGCGACAGGCCGGCTACACCTTC.

V and J are TRBV30 and TRBJ2-1, with 7 bases lining up with TRBD1. V shed 7 bases, J shed 3 bases, and the junction held 9 bases outside the gene matches. This CDR3 has 14 amino acids. Germline values: CDR1 GTSNPN, CDR2 SVGIG (reference sequence). CDR3 region: CAFFDRECYNEQFF. In DNA, the CDR3 is TGTGCCTTCTTCGACAGGGAATGCTACAATGAGCAGTTCTTC.

The chain joins TRBV27 to TRBJ1-5; 7 positions agree with TRBD1. Germline lookup yields CDR1 MNHEY and CDR2 SMNVEV (reference sequence). This CDR3 is 14 amino acids long. J lost 2 bases, V lost 6 bases, and 4 bases had no gene match. The CDR3 is CASSPDRGNQPQHF. CDR3 in DNA: TGTGCCAGCAGCCCTGACAGGGGCAATCAGCCCCAGCATTTT.

The chain links TRBV6-5 to TRBJ2-7; tentative D call: TRBD2 (6 bases). Germline loops: CDR1 MNHEY, CDR2 SVGAGI. The CDR3 length is 14 residues. The V end was cut by 7 bases, the J end by 0 bases, with 13 bases between. The CDR3, as DNA: TGTGCCAGCATCTCTAGCGCCCCCTCCTACGAGCAGTACTTC. The encoded protein is CASISSAPSYEQYF.

CDR3 nucleotide sequence: TGTGCCAGCAGTGAAGAAACTAGGATCTACGAGCAGTACTTC. Translated, it gives CASSEETRIYEQYF. The genes are TRBV6-1 and TRBJ2-7; a weak D match, TRBD2 (5 bases). Germline assignment: CDR1 MNHNS and CDR2 SASEGT. V lost 1 base to trimming and J lost 3 bases, with 10 bases between them. The CDR3 runs to 14 residues.

This sequence joins TRBV28 and TRBJ2-7, with 7 bases fitting TRBD2. J was trimmed by 7 bases and V by 1 base; bases with no gene match: 10. CDR1 MDHEN and CDR2 SYDVKM come from the germline V gene. This CDR3 contains 15 residues. The DNA for the CDR3 is TGTGCCAGCAGTTTATACCTGACTAGCCTAGGGGAGCAGTACTTC. Its protein is CASSLYLTSLGEQYF.

The rearrangement uses TRBV6-1 and TRBJ1-4, with a tentative D call TRBD1 (5 bases). Per the germline V gene, CDR1 is MNHNS and CDR2 is SASEGT. Deletions cut 2 bases from V and 7 bases from J, with 14 bases between. The CDR3 is 15 residues long. The CDR3 nucleotides read TGTGCCAGCAGTGAAAATTCCCGGAGGGGTGAAAAACTGTTTTTT. Translated: CASSENSRRGEKLFF.

The J gene is TRBJ1-1, the V gene TRBV19, with no clear D. Trimming took off 5 bases at V and 0 bases at J, with 13 bases between the two ends. The CDR3 is made up of 15 amino acids. Germline CDR1 is LNHDA and CDR2 is SQIVND (reference sequence). The CDR3 DNA follows: TGTGCCAGTAGTCCCTACGGAGGGATGAACACTGAAGCTTTCTTT. It specifies CASSPYGGMNTEAFF.

The chain carries TRBV5-4 and TRBJ2-7; tentative D call: TRBD2 (6 bases). V dropped 5 bases and J dropped 6 bases, with 15 bases sitting between them. CDR1 is SGHNT, CDR2 YYREEE, per germline (reference sequence). The CDR3 has 13 residues. In DNA form, the CDR3 reads TGTGCCAGCAGGAAGGGGCGGCGGGGCGAGCAGTACTTC. It encodes CASRKGRRGEQYF. Together with reference TRBV5-4 and TRBJ2-7, the CDR3 gives the full variable domain: ETGVTQSPTHLIKTRGQQVTLRCSSQSGHNTVSWYQQALGQGPQFIFQYYREEENGRGNFPPRFSGLQFPNYSSELNVNALELDDSALYLCASRKGRRGEQYFGPGTRLTVT.

J is TRBJ2-1 and V is TRBV6-5, with 9 bases matching TRBD1. Unmatched junction bases numbered 7, after V lost 6 bases and J lost 10 bases. The CDR3 extends over 13 amino acids. Germline CDR1 reads MNHEY; CDR2 reads SVGAGI. The CDR3 coding sequence is TGTGCCAGCAGCCGGACAGGGGTCCGGGAGCAGTTCTTC. It specifies CASSRTGVREQFF.

This chain connects TRBV4-1 to TRBJ1-1; D remains unclear. Trimming stripped 5 bases from V and 6 bases from J, with 16 bases between. The CDR3 is 14 amino acids. CDR1 is MGHRA, CDR2 YSYEKL, per germline. The CDR3 DNA reads as TGCGCCAGCAGCTCCGGGAGGATCTGGGCTGAAGCTTTCTTT. Translation: CASSSGRIWAEAFF.

The V call is TRBV5-5, the J call TRBJ2-1, with a possible D match to TRBD2 (5 bases). Germline CDR1 SGHKS, CDR2 YYEKEE (reference sequence). The CDR3 consists of 19 residues. V was trimmed by 1 base and J by 0 bases, leaving 20 bases between them. The CDR3: CASSLRSSSEEASYNEQFF. CDR3 DNA: TGTGCCAGCAGCTTGCGGTCCTCATCCGAGGAGGCCTCCTACAATGAGCAGTTCTTC.

The chain recombines TRBV4-1 with TRBJ1-2; D not resolved. The CDR3 has 14 residues. Germline CDR1 and CDR2: MGHRA and YSYEKL. Deletions cut 0 bases from V and 2 bases from J, with 7 bases between. The CDR3 loop reads CASSQDRNNYGYTF. CDR3 sequence (DNA): TGCGCCAGCAGCCAAGACAGAAACAACTATGGCTACACCTTC.

The chain joins TRBV27 to TRBJ1-2; D is perhaps TRBD1 (5 bases). The V end was cut by 6 bases, the J end by 6 bases, with 20 bases between. Germline V gene lookup returns CDR1 MNHEY and CDR2 SMNVEV (reference sequence). The CDR3 covers 15 residues. The DNA of the CDR3 is TGTGCCAGCAGGACCACGCTTCAGGGTCGCCATGGCTACACCTTC. This translates into CASRTTLQGRHGYTF.

The chain couples TRBV2 to TRBJ2-7; 7 bases are a match to TRBD1. The CDR3 sequence is 17 residues long. Trimming at V came to 0 bases and at J to 2 bases, leaving 10 bases not matched to a gene. The germline V gene has CDR1 SNHLY and CDR2 FYNNEI. The chain's CDR3 is CASSEALKGADAYEQYF. The CDR3 DNA is TGTGCCAGCAGTGAAGCGCTTAAGGGGGCAGACGCCTACGAGCAGTACTTC.

The V gene is TRBV11-2, the J gene TRBJ2-3, with 10 bases lining up with TRBD2. The CDR3 sequence is 20 residues long. The V and J ends lost 0 bases and 11 bases, in that order; junction bases with no gene match: 23. The germline CDR1 and CDR2 sequences are SGHAT and FQNNGV. The CDR3 here is CASSLDHSSSGRNPRPRQYF. CDR3 bases: TGTGCCAGCAGCTTAGACCACTCCTCTAGCGGGAGAAACCCCCGTCCTCGGCAGTATTTT.

The chain links TRBV4-2 to TRBJ2-7; 8 bases line up with TRBD2. Germline V gene sequence: CDR1 LGHNA, CDR2 YNFKEQ. V gave up 3 bases and J gave up 4 bases; unmatched junction bases: 11. The CDR3 spans 16 residues. CDR3 region: CASSQVFGTSIYEQYF. CDR3 nucleotide sequence: TGTGCCAGCAGCCAGGTTTTCGGGACTAGTATTTACGAGCAGTACTTC.

The chain is built from TRBV5-5 and TRBJ2-7; 11 nucleotides match TRBD2. The ends lost 4 bases at V and 6 bases at J; junction bases unmatched: 9. This CDR3 has 15 residues. Per germline, CDR1 SGHKS and CDR2 YYEKEE (reference sequence). Written as DNA, the CDR3 is TGTGCCAGCAGCGGCGGCCGCCTAGCGGGAGGCGAGCAGTACTTC. It yields the protein CASSGGRLAGGEQYF.

The rearrangement links TRBV21-1 to TRBJ1-2; TRBD1, the table's D call, was not compared with the DNA. TRBV21-1 constitutes a pseudogene. The CDR3 is 15 residues long. The CDR3: CASSPPGQGARGYTF. The CDR3 bases are TGTGCCAGCAGCCCCCCGGGACAGGGGGCACGGGGCTACACCTTC.

This chain joins TRBV10-3 and TRBJ2-7; 9 bases are a match to TRBD1. The CDR3 runs to 18 residues. Trimming removed 5 bases from V and 0 bases from J; junction bases left unmatched: 14. From germline, CDR1 is ENHRY and CDR2 SYGVKD. CDR3 protein: CAISHSAPDRGHSYEQYF. The CDR3 DNA follows: TGTGCCATCAGTCACTCCGCCCCGGACAGGGGCCACTCCTACGAGCAGTACTTC.

The rearrangement links TRBV29-1 to TRBJ1-2; TRBD1 agrees at 7 bases. Germline loops: CDR1 SQVTM, CDR2 ANQGSEA. The CDR3 loop spans 12 amino acids. CDR3 nucleotide sequence: TGCAGTCTTAGACAGGGAGGTGCTGGCTACACCTTC. As protein: CSLRQGGAGYTF.

This chain links TRBV30 with TRBJ2-3; TRBD2 matches 14 bases. The V segment lost 3 bases and the J segment 1 base; nucleotides outside the gene matches: 9. In germline, CDR1 is GTSNPN, CDR2 SVGIG (reference sequence). CDR3 length equals 18 residues. As DNA, the CDR3 is TGTGCCTGGAGCCCCGGGACTAGCGGGAGTGAGGGCACAGATACGCAGTATTTT. The encoded protein is CAWSPGTSGSEGTDTQYF.

The sample holds a few counts of this clone. V is TRBV11-3 and J is TRBJ1-2, with 7 bases matching TRBD1. The CDR3 covers 18 residues. V lost 2 bases and J lost 3; bases outside the gene matches: 15. Germline loops: CDR1 SGHNT, CDR2 YENEEA. CDR3 sequence reads: CASSLSSIRGQTDYGYTF. DNA for the CDR3: TGTGCCAGCAGCTTAAGTTCTATTCGGGGACAGACAGACTATGGCTACACCTTC.

This sequence joins TRBV7-8 and TRBJ2-7, with 12 nucleotides matching TRBD2. Germline CDR1 SGHVS, CDR2 FQNEAQ. The CDR3 sequence is 15 residues long. V gave up 5 bases and J gave up 6 bases; unmatched junction bases: 8. The CDR3 DNA reads TGTGCCAGCAGCCCCACGCGACTAGCGGGAGCCGAGCAGTACTTC. Amino acid sequence: CASSPTRLAGAEQYF.

The J gene is TRBJ2-1, the V gene TRBV10-3; 11 bases agree with TRBD1. Germline values: CDR1 ENHRY, CDR2 SYGVKD. This CDR3 spans 16 amino acids. With 6 bases clipped from V and 3 bases from J, the junction kept 7 bases outside the gene matches. The CDR3 bases are TGTGCCATCAGCGAGGGACAGGGGGACTACTACAATGAGCAGTTCTTC. The encoded protein is CAISEGQGDYYNEQFF.

J is TRBJ2-4 and V is TRBV29-1, with 7 bases aligning to TRBD1. This CDR3 comprises 14 residues. J gave up 8 bases and V 5 bases, and 12 bases lay outside the gene matches. Germline CDR1 and CDR2: SQVTM and ANQGSEA. Here the CDR3 DNA reads TGCAGCGTTAGGGGGCCCGCCCCGTGGGACATTCAGTACTTC. This encodes CSVRGPAPWDIQYF.

The chain recombines TRBV28 with TRBJ2-7; D gene ambiguous. This CDR3 has 12 amino acids. From germline, CDR1 is MDHEN and CDR2 SYDVKM. The V end was cut by 6 bases, the J end by 0 bases, with 6 bases between. The CDR3 region is CASSHSSYEQYF. DNA of the CDR3: TGTGCCAGCAGCCATAGCTCCTACGAGCAGTACTTC.

The sample holds a few counts of this clone. The rearrangement uses TRBV29-1 and TRBJ2-1; a weak D match, TRBD2 (5 bases). The CDR3 contains 15 residues. Germline lookup yields CDR1 SQVTM and CDR2 ANQGSEA. V lost 0 bases and J lost 3, with 12 bases in between. The CDR3 sequence is CSVEEPGVGYNEQFF. The CDR3 region has the DNA TGCAGCGTTGAAGAGCCCGGGGTGGGCTACAATGAGCAGTTCTTC.

The chain combines TRBV7-9 with TRBJ2-5, with 8 bases matching TRBD1. The CDR3 extends over 14 amino acids. Germline CDR1 is SEHNR and CDR2 is FQNEAQ (reference sequence). The V gene end was trimmed by 4 bases and the J gene end by 5 bases; junction bases not matched to a gene: 6. The CDR3 DNA reads TGTGCCAGCAGCTCCAGGACAGGGTTTGAGACCCAGTACTTC. It translates to CASSSRTGFETQYF.